This T cell receptor beta chain was identified in a study of blood T cell repertoires in COVID-19. This table comes from immunoSEQ multiplex PCR, and its TCRdb copy is limited to in-frame clones, with some not included. The data contain under 250,000 clones, 86% of them singletons. Germline V CDR1 and CDR2: LNHDA, SQIVND (reference sequence). This CDR3 is built from 16 residues. The V gene lost 5 bases and the J gene lost 0 bases, with 15 bases spanning the gap. The sample was peripheral blood. The chain uses TRBV19 and TRBJ2-3, with a tentative D call TRBD2 (6 bases). This receptor was identified in a man in his 60s with acute or convalescent COVID-19. The CDR3 nucleotides are TGTGCCAGTAGTGGGGCCCTGGAGGGTAGCACAGATACGCAGTATTTT. Protein sequence: CASSGALEGSTDTQYF.